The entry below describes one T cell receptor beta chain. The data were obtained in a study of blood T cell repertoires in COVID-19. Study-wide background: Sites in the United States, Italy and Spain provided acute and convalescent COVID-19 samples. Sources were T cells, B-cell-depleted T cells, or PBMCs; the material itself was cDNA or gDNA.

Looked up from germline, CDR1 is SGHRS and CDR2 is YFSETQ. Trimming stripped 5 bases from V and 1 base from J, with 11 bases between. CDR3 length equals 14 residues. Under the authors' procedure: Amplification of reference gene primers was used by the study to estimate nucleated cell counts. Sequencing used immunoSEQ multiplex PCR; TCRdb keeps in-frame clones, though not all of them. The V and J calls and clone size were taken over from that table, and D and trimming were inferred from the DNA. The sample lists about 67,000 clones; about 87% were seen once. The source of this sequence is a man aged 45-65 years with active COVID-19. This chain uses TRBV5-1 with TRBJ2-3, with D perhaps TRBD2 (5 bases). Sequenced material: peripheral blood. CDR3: CASSQLGRTDTQYF. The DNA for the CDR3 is TGCGCCAGCAGTCAACTAGGGCGCACAGATACGCAGTATTTT.